This T cell receptor (beta chain) emerged from a study of T cell repertoires in cytomegalovirus infection. The germline CDR1 and CDR2 sequences are SGHTA and FQGTGA. The CDR3 contains 15 residues. V shed 5 bases and J shed 2 bases, with 16 bases lying between them. MiXCR, run by TCRdb on the reads, gives a single entry per CDR3 protein. The profile shows about 100,000 distinct CDR3 sequences, about 25% of them singletons. The sequencing sample was made of CD8+ T cells from PBMCs. This TCR was recovered from a human donor in good health (CMV status not recorded). Some clones in this sample may be carry-over from other donors' samples. The chain has TRBV7-3 and TRBJ2-7; D is unclear. CDR3: CASSAGPKRPYEQYF. The CDR3 nucleotides read TGTGCCAGCAGCGCCGGACCCAAAAGGCCCTACGAGCAGTACTTC.